This T cell receptor beta chain originates from a study of blood T cell repertoires in COVID-19. About the study: The origin of the acute and convalescent COVID-19 samples was the United States, Italy and Spain. PBMCs, B-cell-depleted T cells, or T cells provided the cDNA or gDNA that made up the material.

Original methodology: Amplification with reference gene primers provided the estimates of nucleated cell counts. Clones were sequenced by immunoSEQ multiplex PCR, and TCRdb holds only the in-frame ones, with some missing. The V and J calls and clone size come from that table; D and trimming were worked out from the DNA. The table includes 250,000 or so clones, around 90% detected once. Per the germline V gene, CDR1 is MNHEY and CDR2 is SVGAGI. The CDR3 covers 15 residues. V was pared by 5 bases and J by 4 bases, with 10 bases of the junction left unmatched. The sequenced sample consisted of peripheral blood. The chain is built from TRBV6-5 and TRBJ2-5, with 7 bases lining up with TRBD2. The source of this sequence is a man aged 30 to 45 with COVID-19, enrolled during active disease. CDR3 loop: CASSQRLAGGETQYF. CDR3 nucleotide sequence: TGTGCCAGCAGTCAACGACTAGCTGGAGGAGAGACCCAGTACTTC.